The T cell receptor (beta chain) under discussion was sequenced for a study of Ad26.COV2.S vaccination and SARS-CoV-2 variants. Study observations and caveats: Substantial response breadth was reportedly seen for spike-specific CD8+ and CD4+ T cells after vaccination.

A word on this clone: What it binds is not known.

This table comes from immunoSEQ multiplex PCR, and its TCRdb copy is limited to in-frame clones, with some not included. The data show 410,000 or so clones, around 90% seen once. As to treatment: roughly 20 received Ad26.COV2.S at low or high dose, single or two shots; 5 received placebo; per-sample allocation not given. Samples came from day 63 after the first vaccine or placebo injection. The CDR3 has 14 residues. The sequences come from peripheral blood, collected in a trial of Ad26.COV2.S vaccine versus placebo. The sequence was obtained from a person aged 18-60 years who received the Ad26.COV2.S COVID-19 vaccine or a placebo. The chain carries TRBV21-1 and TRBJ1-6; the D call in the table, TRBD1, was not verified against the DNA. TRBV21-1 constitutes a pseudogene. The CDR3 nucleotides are TGTGCCAGCAGTTCGACAGGGAACGATTCACCCCTCCACTTT. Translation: CASSSTGNDSPLHF.